A selection of T cell receptor beta chains follows, all from one sample in a study of cytomegalovirus exposure and HLA in healthy donors. Only in-frame clones appear in the TCRdb table, and some are missing; sequencing was by immunoSEQ multiplex PCR. The sample shows 150,000 to 200,000 clones, 60% to 75% of them seen only once. The specimen sequenced was PBMCs. Receptor source: a woman between 50 and 59 years old in good health and CMV-seropositive. The CDR3 runs from the conserved cysteine through the conserved F or W. Each record gives: V gene, J gene, D gene, clone size, CDR3 protein, CDR3 DNA. D genes are given only for firm matches. Not every row has a clone size; where given, it reads once, few, many or a size class.

TRBV2	TRBJ1-2	-	-	CATLGVIGYGYTF	TGTGCCACCCTTGGAGTTATTGGGTATGGCTACACCTTC
TRBV5-4	TRBJ2-7	-	-	CASSLSGYEQYF	TGTGCCAGCAGCTTGTCAGGGTACGAGCAGTACTTC
TRBV2	TRBJ1-6	-	-	CASRGSGVDPLHF	TGTGCCAGCAGAGGGTCGGGGGTGGACCCCCTCCACTTT
TRBV5-1	TRBJ2-5	-	once	CASSPARQSLQETQYF	TGCGCCAGCAGCCCCGCTAGACAGAGCCTCCAAGAGACCCAGTACTTC
TRBV5-1	TRBJ2-3	-	-	CASSTDSRDTQYF	TGCGCCAGCAGCACGGACTCCCGGGATACGCAGTATTTT
TRBV11-3	TRBJ2-3	-	-	CASSLDITGFADTQYF	TGTGCCAGCAGCTTAGATATAACAGGATTTGCCGATACGCAGTATTTT
TRBV2	TRBJ1-1	-	once	CASSPDTNTEAFF	TGTGCCAGCAGCCCTGACACGAACACTGAAGCTTTCTTT
TRBV7-6	TRBJ2-5	TRBD1	-	CAVHSGGFETQYF	TGTGCCGTCCACTCAGGGGGCTTTGAGACCCAGTACTTC
TRBV5-6	TRBJ1-2	-	-	CASSRGIPNHGYTF	TGTGCCAGCAGTCGGGGGATCCCTAACCATGGCTACACCTTC
TRBV5-1	TRBJ1-1	-	-	CASSFSAGANTEAFF	TGCGCCAGCAGCTTTTCGGCGGGGGCTAACACTGAAGCTTTCTTT
TRBV27	TRBJ2-7	TRBD2	-	CASSPPPGTSYEQYF	TGTGCCAGCAGTCCCCCCCCCGGGACTAGTTACGAGCAGTACTTC
TRBV5-1	TRBJ1-2	-	-	CASRPGGRNYGYTF	TGCGCCAGCAGGCCGGGGGGCCGTAACTATGGCTACACCTTC
TRBV11-2	TRBJ2-3	-	-	CASSPWGRVNTDTQYF	TGTGCCAGCAGCCCCTGGGGGCGAGTTAACACAGATACGCAGTATTTT
TRBV5-1	TRBJ1-5	-	-	CASSFDGVSNQPQHF	TGCGCCAGCAGCTTCGACGGGGTGAGCAATCAGCCCCAGCATTTT
TRBV29-1	TRBJ2-6	-	-	CSVAQGLSGANVLTF	TGCAGCGTTGCACAGGGCTTATCGGGGGCCAACGTCCTGACTTTC
TRBV27	TRBJ2-1	-	-	CASSSQVFAGDEQFF	TGTGCCAGCAGTTCACAGGTATTTGCTGGCGATGAGCAGTTCTTC
TRBV19	TRBJ2-7	TRBD2	-	CASSILLAGSYEQYF	TGTGCCAGTAGTATTCTACTAGCGGGGTCCTACGAGCAGTACTTC
TRBV5-1	TRBJ2-5	TRBD2	few	CASSLGRTSGLQETQYF	TGCGCCAGCAGCTTGGGGAGGACTAGCGGACTCCAAGAGACCCAGTACTTC
TRBV7-7	TRBJ2-5	-	-	CASSLGHQETQYF	TGTGCCAGCAGCTTAGGGCACCAAGAGACCCAGTACTTC
TRBV2	TRBJ2-4	-	once	CASTREAKNIQYF	TGTGCCAGCACTCGGGAAGCCAAAAACATTCAGTACTTC
TRBV7-9	TRBJ1-1	-	-	CASSYRRELEAFF	TGTGCCAGCAGTTACCGTCGGGAGCTCGAAGCTTTCTTT
TRBV5-4	TRBJ2-7	-	once	CASSLSAERAPYEQYF	TGTGCCAGCAGCTTAAGTGCCGAGCGGGCCCCCTACGAGCAGTACTTC
TRBV28	TRBJ2-3	-	-	CASSLWTDTDTQYF	TGTGCCAGCAGTTTATGGACAGACACAGATACGCAGTATTTT
TRBV27	TRBJ2-3	TRBD1	-	CASRTGTGGGTDTQYF	TGTGCCAGCAGGACCGGGACAGGGGGGGGCACAGATACGCAGTATTTT
TRBV10-2	TRBJ1-6	-	-	CASSEQPGWITPLHF	TGCGCCAGCAGTGAGCAGCCGGGTTGGATTACACCCCTCCACTTT
TRBV7-8	TRBJ1-2	-	-	CASSSAQANYGYTF	TGTGCCAGCAGCTCAGCACAAGCTAACTATGGCTACACCTTC
TRBV5-6	TRBJ2-4	TRBD1	-	CASSATGGYRNIQYF	TGTGCCAGCAGCGCGACAGGGGGCTATCGAAACATTCAGTACTTC
TRBV4-1	TRBJ2-1	TRBD2	-	CASSQTSGVLTEQFF	TGCGCCAGCAGCCAGACTAGCGGGGTGTTAACTGAGCAGTTCTTC
TRBV19	TRBJ2-7	-	-	CASSSLTGTPSYEQYF	TGTGCCAGTAGTAGCTTAACAGGTACCCCATCCTACGAGCAGTACTTC
TRBV29-1	TRBJ1-1	TRBD1	once	CSVIRTGGYTEAFF	TGCAGCGTTATTCGGACAGGGGGCTACACTGAAGCTTTCTTT
TRBV2	TRBJ1-2	-	-	CASTDPGDPYGYTF	TGTGCCAGCACTGACCCGGGGGATCCCTATGGCTACACCTTC
TRBV7-8	TRBJ1-1	-	once	CASSFGQHTEAFF	TGTGCCAGCAGCTTCGGACAGCACACTGAAGCTTTCTTT
TRBV29-1	TRBJ1-2	-	-	CSVDNGRGSGYTF	TGCAGCGTTGATAACGGCCGAGGATCTGGCTACACCTTC
TRBV5-1	TRBJ1-2	TRBD1	-	CASSKQGDGYGYTF	TGCGCCAGCAGCAAACAGGGGGACGGGTATGGCTACACCTTC
TRBV18	TRBJ1-4	TRBD1	once	CASSPDRDRGHEKLFF	TGTGCCAGCTCACCTGACCGGGACAGGGGGCATGAAAAACTGTTTTTT
TRBV30	TRBJ1-1	TRBD1	-	CAWSALDRDTEAFF	TGTGCCTGGAGTGCGTTGGACAGGGACACTGAAGCTTTCTTT
TRBV27	TRBJ1-2	-	once	CASSLTPQGSNYGYTF	TGTGCCAGCAGTTTAACCCCCCAGGGTTCTAACTATGGCTACACCTTC
TRBV5-4	TRBJ1-2	-	-	CASSFGGSTNYGYTF	TGTGCCAGCAGCTTTGGGGGGAGCACTAACTATGGCTACACCTTC
TRBV5-5	TRBJ1-2	TRBD1	-	CASSLQGARGYTF	TGTGCCAGCAGCTTGCAGGGGGCGCGTGGCTACACCTTC
TRBV5-1	TRBJ1-2	TRBD1	few	CASSLEPGTAYGYTF	TGCGCCAGCAGCTTGGAACCGGGGACAGCCTATGGCTACACCTTC
TRBV5-1	TRBJ1-1	TRBD1	-	CASSPNPGQGTGGAFF	TGCGCCAGCAGCCCCAACCCTGGACAGGGGACGGGGGGCGCTTTCTTT
TRBV19	TRBJ1-1	TRBD1	once	CASRTGEENTEAFF	TGTGCCAGTAGAACAGGGGAGGAGAACACTGAAGCTTTCTTT
TRBV5-4	TRBJ1-2	-	-	CASSLGHTREGYTF	TGTGCCAGCAGCTTGGGCCACACCCGGGAGGGCTACACCTTC
TRBV5-1	TRBJ1-6	-	few	CASSLETDNSPLHF	TGCGCCAGCAGCTTGGAGACAGACAATTCACCCCTCCACTTT
TRBV5-4	TRBJ1-1	TRBD1	-	CASSTRQGKDMNTEAFF	TGTGCCAGCAGCACTAGACAGGGTAAGGACATGAACACTGAAGCTTTCTTT
TRBV7-9	TRBJ2-3	-	-	CASSLDGSTDTQYF	TGTGCCAGCAGCTTAGACGGGAGCACAGATACGCAGTATTTT
TRBV19	TRBJ1-5	-	-	CASSISQTTAYQPQHF	TGTGCCAGTAGTATATCCCAGACAACTGCTTACCAGCCCCAGCATTTT
TRBV7-9	TRBJ2-7	-	-	CASSPRLGVSSYEQYF	TGTGCCAGCAGTCCCCGGCTAGGGGTTAGCTCCTACGAGCAGTACTTC
TRBV7-9	TRBJ2-3	TRBD2	few	CASSGGGMADTQYF	TGTGCCAGCTCGGGGGGGGGCATGGCAGATACGCAGTATTTT
TRBV30	TRBJ1-6	-	-	CAWTLWHNSPLHF	TGTGCCTGGACCCTGTGGCATAATTCACCCCTCCACTTT
TRBV6-6	TRBJ2-7	TRBD2	few	CASRASGGSYEQYF	TGTGCCAGCAGGGCTAGCGGGGGCTCCTACGAGCAGTACTTC
TRBV6-5	TRBJ1-2	TRBD1	-	CASRRGPNYGYTF	TGTGCCAGCCGCAGGGGGCCAAACTATGGCTACACCTTC
TRBV5-1	TRBJ1-4	-	-	CASSLARGAGEKLFF	TGCGCCAGCAGCTTGGCGCGCGGCGCTGGGGAAAAACTGTTTTTT
TRBV2	TRBJ1-1	-	-	CASGEGGPPEAFF	TGTGCCAGCGGGGAGGGAGGGCCTCCTGAAGCTTTCTTT
TRBV6-5	TRBJ2-7	-	many	CASSYDGEQYF	TGTGCCAGCAGTTACGACGGGGAGCAGTACTTC
TRBV2	TRBJ2-7	-	few	CASSEKNEQYF	TGTGCCAGCAGTGAGAAGAACGAGCAGTACTTC
TRBV5-1	TRBJ1-6	TRBD1	-	CASKSEGAGSPLHF	TGCGCCAGCAAATCGGAGGGGGCCGGTTCACCCCTCCACTTT
TRBV18	TRBJ1-1	-	-	CASSPPYGVGTEAFF	TGTGCCAGCTCACCACCTTACGGGGTTGGGACTGAAGCTTTCTTT
TRBV7-8	TRBJ1-6	-	few	CASSLERDNSPLHF	TGTGCCAGCAGCTTAGAGAGGGATAATTCACCCCTCCACTTT